Listed below are T cell receptor beta chains from one sample, sequenced in a study of identical twins. TCRdb reanalysed the 5' RACE reads using MiXCR and keeps one entry per CDR3 protein. The sample consists of around 300,000 distinct CDR3 sequences, about 8.1% of them appearing once. These data were also filed under a second study, of yellow fever vaccine responses in identical twins.

The source material was memory (CD45RO+) T cells sorted from blood. The source is a woman younger than 30 in good health. Each CDR3 is given with its conserved first and last residue. Fields, in order: clone size, CDR3 length, D gene, J gene, V gene, CDR3 protein, CDR3 DNA. D genes are given only for firm matches. Some rows mark clone size as missing; the rest say once, few, many or name a class of expanded clone.

size: many
length: 12
D: .
J: TRBJ2-6
V: TRBV20-1
CDR3: CSAPSGANVLTF
DNA: TGCAGTGCTCCCTCTGGGGCCAACGTCCTGACTTTC

size: .
length: 14
D: TRBD2
J: TRBJ2-3
V: TRBV19
CDR3: CASSSGRVVDTQYF
DNA: TGTGCCAGTAGTTCCGGGAGGGTGGTGGATACGCAGTATTTT

size: many
length: 16
D: TRBD2
J: TRBJ2-7
V: TRBV10-3
CDR3: CAISEVVAGGSYEQYF
DNA: TGTGCCATCAGTGAGGTGGTAGCGGGAGGCTCGTACGAGCAGTACTTC

size: many
length: 14
D: TRBD1
J: TRBJ1-1
V: TRBV25-1
CDR3: CASSKGQGNTEAFF
DNA: TGTGCCAGCAGTAAAGGACAGGGGAACACTGAAGCTTTCTTT

size: few
length: 14
D: .
J: TRBJ2-1
V: TRBV27
CDR3: CASSLSGQYNEQFF
DNA: TGTGCCAGCAGTTTATCGGGCCAGTACAATGAGCAGTTCTTC

size: many
length: 16
D: .
J: TRBJ2-3
V: TRBV4-2
CDR3: CASSQDQGLLPDTQYF
DNA: TGTGCCAGCAGCCAAGATCAAGGGCTACTCCCAGATACGCAGTATTTT

size: many
length: 13
D: .
J: TRBJ2-1
V: TRBV4-1
CDR3: CASSQDQGREQFF
DNA: TGCGCCAGCAGCCAAGATCAGGGTAGGGAGCAGTTCTTC

size: .
length: 14
D: .
J: TRBJ2-1
V: TRBV6-2/TRBV6-3
CDR3: CASSKSGTYNEQFF
DNA: TGTGCCAGCAGCAAAAGCGGAACCTACAATGAGCAGTTCTTC

size: many
length: 15
D: .
J: TRBJ1-5
V: TRBV10-3
CDR3: CAISETGGGNQPQHF
DNA: TGTGCCATCAGTGAGACGGGCGGGGGAAATCAGCCCCAGCATTTT

size: few
length: 15
D: .
J: TRBJ2-1
V: TRBV7-6
CDR3: CASSLAGRGNNEQFF
DNA: TGTGCCAGCAGCTTGGCGGGACGGGGGAACAATGAGCAGTTCTTC

size: .
length: 11
D: .
J: TRBJ1-1
V: TRBV20-1
CDR3: CSAPVNTEAFF
DNA: TGCAGTGCTCCGGTGAACACTGAAGCTTTCTTT

size: .
length: 12
D: .
J: TRBJ1-1
V: TRBV12-3/TRBV12-4
CDR3: CASSRTEFEAFF
DNA: TGTGCCAGCAGTCGGACAGAATTTGAAGCTTTCTTT

size: few
length: 14
D: TRBD2
J: TRBJ2-1
V: TRBV5-6
CDR3: CASSVAGSYNEQFF
DNA: TGTGCCAGCAGCGTAGCGGGCTCCTACAATGAGCAGTTCTTC

size: .
length: 15
D: TRBD1
J: TRBJ1-1
V: TRBV19
CDR3: CASSMPGGGSTEAFF
DNA: TGTGCCAGTAGTATGCCAGGGGGGGGAAGCACTGAAGCTTTCTTT

size: once
length: 14
D: TRBD1
J: TRBJ2-3
V: TRBV2
CDR3: CASSNDRAADTQYF
DNA: TGTGCCAGCAGTAACGACAGGGCCGCAGATACGCAGTATTTT

size: few
length: 15
D: TRBD1
J: TRBJ1-6
V: TRBV28
CDR3: CASSPHRGRGSPLHF
DNA: TGTGCCAGCAGTCCCCACAGGGGCCGGGGGTCACCCCTCCACTTT

size: many
length: 14
D: TRBD1
J: TRBJ2-7
V: TRBV5-1
CDR3: CASKLGQGLYEQYF
DNA: TGCGCCAGCAAACTGGGACAGGGTCTATACGAGCAGTACTTC

size: .
length: 11
D: TRBD1
J: TRBJ1-1
V: TRBV20-1
CDR3: CSARPGQKAFF
DNA: TGCAGTGCTAGACCGGGACAGAAAGCTTTCTTT

size: few
length: 14
D: .
J: TRBJ2-5
V: TRBV4-2
CDR3: CASSQDYEGETQYF
DNA: TGTGCCAGCAGCCAAGATTACGAGGGAGAGACCCAGTACTTC

size: few
length: 14
D: .
J: TRBJ1-1
V: TRBV5-1
CDR3: CASSLGQGTTEAFF
DNA: TGCGCCAGCAGCTTGGGTCAGGGGACGACTGAAGCTTTCTTT

size: .
length: 13
D: TRBD1
J: TRBJ1-2
V: TRBV6-6
CDR3: CASSSGTGKGYTF
DNA: TGTGCCAGCAGTTCGGGGACAGGGAAGGGCTACACCTTC

size: many
length: 15
D: TRBD1
J: TRBJ1-1
V: TRBV28
CDR3: CASSLPSRQGAEAFF
DNA: TGTGCCAGCAGTTTACCCTCGAGGCAGGGGGCTGAAGCTTTCTTT

size: many
length: 16
D: .
J: TRBJ2-1
V: TRBV24-1
CDR3: CATSDYASSSYNEQFF
DNA: TGTGCCACCAGTGACTACGCCAGTAGCTCCTACAATGAGCAGTTCTTC

size: many
length: 14
D: .
J: TRBJ1-6
V: TRBV28
CDR3: CASSFPGAVSPLHF
DNA: TGTGCCAGCAGTTTCCCAGGGGCGGTATCACCCCTCCACTTT

size: few
length: 15
D: .
J: TRBJ1-5
V: TRBV12-3/TRBV12-4
CDR3: CASTAGGVNNQPQHF
DNA: TGTGCCAGCACCGCTGGGGGGGTCAACAATCAGCCCCAGCATTTT

size: few
length: 14
D: .
J: TRBJ2-2
V: TRBV13
CDR3: CASSRSLRTGELFF
DNA: TGTGCCAGCAGCAGGAGTTTGAGGACCGGGGAGCTGTTTTTT

size: few
length: 17
D: TRBD1
J: TRBJ2-1
V: TRBV28
CDR3: CASSSPLDRGLVNEQFF
DNA: TGTGCCAGCAGTTCCCCCCTCGACAGGGGGCTTGTGAATGAGCAGTTCTTC

size: .
length: 15
D: TRBD2
J: TRBJ2-5
V: TRBV5-1
CDR3: CASSNLAGGGETQYF
DNA: TGCGCCAGCAGCAACCTAGCGGGAGGGGGAGAGACCCAGTACTTC

size: .
length: 16
D: TRBD2
J: TRBJ2-2
V: TRBV5-8
CDR3: CASSWGTSYFTGELFF
DNA: TGTGCCAGCAGCTGGGGGACTAGCTATTTCACCGGGGAGCTGTTTTTT

size: .
length: 15
D: TRBD1
J: TRBJ2-4
V: TRBV20-1
CDR3: CSATRLIRQGDIQYF
DNA: TGCAGTGCTACTCGTTTAATTAGACAGGGTGACATTCAGTACTTC

size: many
length: 15
D: TRBD1
J: TRBJ2-7
V: TRBV5-1
CDR3: CASSLSGQATYEQYF
DNA: TGCGCCAGCAGCTTGTCGGGACAGGCGACCTACGAGCAGTACTTC

size: many
length: 13
D: .
J: TRBJ2-2
V: TRBV10-2
CDR3: CASSSGSTGELFF
DNA: TGCGCCAGCAGTTCAGGGTCCACCGGGGAGCTGTTTTTT

size: many
length: 17
D: .
J: TRBJ2-2
V: TRBV12-3/TRBV12-4
CDR3: CASSSWQPFGNTGELFF
DNA: TGTGCCAGCAGTTCCTGGCAGCCTTTCGGGAACACCGGGGAGCTGTTTTTT